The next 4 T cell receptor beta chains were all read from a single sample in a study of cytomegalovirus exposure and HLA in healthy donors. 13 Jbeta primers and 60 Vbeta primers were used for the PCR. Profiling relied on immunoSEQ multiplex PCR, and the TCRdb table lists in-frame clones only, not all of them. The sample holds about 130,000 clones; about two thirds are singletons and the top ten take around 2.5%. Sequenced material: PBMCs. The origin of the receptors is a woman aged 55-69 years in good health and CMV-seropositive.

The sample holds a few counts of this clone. CDR3 loop: CASSRQGGAYEQYF. CDR3 DNA: TGTGCCAGTAGTAGGCAGGGGGGCGCCTACGAGCAGTACTTC. The V call is TRBV19, the J call TRBJ2-7; maybe TRBD1 (7 bases). The CDR3 sequence is 14 residues long. The V gene lost 4 bases and the J gene lost 2 bases, with 12 bases spanning the gap. The germline CDR1 and CDR2 sequences are LNHDA and SQIVND (reference sequence).

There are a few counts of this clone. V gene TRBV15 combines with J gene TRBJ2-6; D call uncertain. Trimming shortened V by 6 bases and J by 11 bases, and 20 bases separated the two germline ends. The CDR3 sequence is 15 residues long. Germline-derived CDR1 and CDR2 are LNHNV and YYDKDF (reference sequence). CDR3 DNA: TGTGCCACCAGGGATACCATGTCTGGGCCTTACGTCCTGACTTTC. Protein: CATRDTMSGPYVLTF.

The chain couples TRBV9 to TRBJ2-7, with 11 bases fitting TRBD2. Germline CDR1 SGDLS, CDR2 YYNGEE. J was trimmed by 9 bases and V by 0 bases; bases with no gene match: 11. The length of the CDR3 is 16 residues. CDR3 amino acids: CASSVEVAGGPKGQYF. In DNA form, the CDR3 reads TGTGCCAGCAGCGTAGAGGTAGCGGGGGGGCCCAAGGGGCAGTACTTC. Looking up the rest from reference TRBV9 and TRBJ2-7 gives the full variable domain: DSGVTQTPKHLITATGQRVTLRCSPRSGDLSVYWYQQSLDQGLQFLIQYYNGEERAKGNILERFSAQQFPDLHSELNLSSLELGDSALYFCASSVEVAGGPKGQYFGPGTRLTVT.

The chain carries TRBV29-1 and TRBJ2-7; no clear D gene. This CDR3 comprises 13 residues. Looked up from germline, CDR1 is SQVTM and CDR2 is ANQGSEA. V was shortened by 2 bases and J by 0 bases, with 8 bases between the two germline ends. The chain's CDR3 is CSVEPPNSYEQYF. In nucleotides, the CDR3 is TGCAGCGTTGAACCCCCTAACTCCTACGAGCAGTACTTC.